This T cell receptor (beta chain) derives from a study of T cell changes during pregnancy in multiple sclerosis. Only in-frame clones appear in the TCRdb table, and some are missing; sequencing was by immunoSEQ multiplex PCR. Of more than 55,000 clones detected, approximately 94% appear once; the ten largest clones hold 2.5% to 3%. The CDR3 extends over 15 amino acids. CDR1 is MNHEY, CDR2 SVGAGI, per germline. The J segment lost 6 bases and the V segment lost 2 bases, leaving 9 bases of the junction unmatched. The chain couples TRBV6-5 to TRBJ1-2; 7 bases agree with TRBD1. The sample was CD8+ T cells from peripheral blood mononuclear cells, taken after pregnancy. The clonotype was recovered from a female donor with multiple sclerosis, enrolled in a pregnancy study. CDR3: CASSYTVTGVDGYTF. The CDR3 DNA reads TGTGCCAGCAGTTACACGGTCACAGGGGTGGATGGCTACACCTTC.